The following is a TCR beta chain sequence with its context. Trimming took 0 bases from V and 5 from J, leaving 15 bases between them. The V gene's germline CDR1 is SGHRS and CDR2 YFSETQ. The CDR3 contains 15 residues. This specimen belongs to a study of early T cells in non-severe SARS-CoV-2 infection. About the study: Bulk RNA isolated from unsorted whole blood underwent sequencing; chains were not paired.

Individually, cDNA molecules had unique molecular identifiers attached to them. TCRdb reprocessed the 5' RACE reads via MiXCR and lists one record per CDR3 protein. The sample yields tens of thousands of distinct CDR3 sequences, more than 15% seen once. The rearrangement links TRBV5-1 to TRBJ2-7, with D possibly matching TRBD1 (7 bases). The specimen was whole blood, collected at baseline. The receptor was derived from an adult who was a healthcare worker with PCR-confirmed SARS-CoV-2 infection or an uninfected control (not recorded which). The chain's CDR3 is CASSLGARGVDEQYF. The CDR3 DNA sequence: TGCGCCAGCAGCTTGGGCGCCAGGGGGGTCGACGAGCAGTACTTC.